This T cell receptor (beta chain) was sequenced in a study of CD8+ T cells in alopecia areata. RNA was isolated and reverse transcribed to cDNA, the sequencing template. Profiled with immunoSEQ multiplex PCR; TCRdb holds only in-frame clones, not every one. This table has 69,000 or so clones, roughly 60% appearing once. The CDR3 runs to 15 residues. In germline, CDR1 is MNHEY, CDR2 SMNVEV (reference sequence). V was clipped by 6 bases and J by 8 bases; unmatched bases: 11. The source is a human donor with alopecia areata. The sequencing here drew on CD8+ T cells sorted from blood, taken at week 0. This chain connects TRBV27 to TRBJ2-3, with 10 bases that match TRBD2. CDR3 in DNA: TGTGCCAGCAGAATAGCGGGAGGACTTTACGCTACGCAGTATTTT. Its translation: CASRIAGGLYATQYF.